These 32 T cell receptor beta chains were sequenced from one sample in a study of blood T cell repertoires in COVID-19 (TCRdb year 2020). The library relied on the immunoSEQ multiplex PCR assay. TCRdb carries this immuneACCESS record with in-frame sequences only. Its versions omit some clonotypes, under half of them owing to an unresolved V gene in the studies checked, with the rest unexplained. The sample table lists 200,000 or so clones, about 88% of them with a count of one. The top ten clones comprise 15% to 20% of the sample. The sequenced material came from peripheral blood. The receptor set was obtained from a man in his fifties with COVID-19, enrolled during active disease.

In nucleotides, the CDR3 is TGTGCCAGCAGAGGGACAGACCATAATTCACCCCTCCACTTT. It encodes CASRGTDHNSPLHF. V gene TRBV6-5 combines with J gene TRBJ1-6; 7 bases match TRBD1. Germline V lookup: CDR1 MNHEY, CDR2 SVGAGI. This CDR3 region has 14 residues. V lost 6 bases to trimming and J lost 5 bases; unmatched junction nucleotides: 4.

CDR3 in amino acids: CAGKGAGSYEQYF. The CDR3 region has the DNA TGTGCCGGGAAAGGTGCGGGGTCCTACGAGCAGTACTTC. The chain recombines TRBV30 with TRBJ2-7; perhaps TRBD2 as D (6 bases). With 8 bases removed from V and 1 base from J, the gap between germline ends came to 15 bases. This CDR3 comprises 13 residues. CDR1 and CDR2 from the germline V gene are GTSNPN and SVGIG (reference sequence).

This chain connects TRBV5-1 to TRBJ2-4; 10 bases fit TRBD2. The germline V gene has CDR1 SGHRS and CDR2 YFSETQ. The CDR3 has 15 residues. V gave up 0 bases and J gave up 8 bases; unmatched junction bases: 5. This chain's CDR3 is CASSLEGLASDIQYF. The CDR3, as DNA: TGCGCCAGCAGCTTGGAGGGACTAGCGTCGGACATTCAGTACTTC.

The chain's CDR3 is CASSHPQGPRARELFF. CDR3 DNA sequence: TGCGCCAGCAGTCACCCCCAGGGCCCCCGGGCGCGGGAGCTGTTTTTT. The chain has TRBV23-1 and TRBJ2-2; D may be TRBD1 (5 bases). TRBV23-1 is classed as an ORF, of uncertain function. CDR3 length: 16 residues. The germline V and J ends were trimmed by 3 bases and 9 bases, with 20 bases remaining between them.

This clone appeared a few times. The chain links TRBV7-2 to TRBJ1-2, with TRBD1 as a possible D gene (6 bases). The V end lost 2 bases, the J end lost 4 bases, and 11 bases lay between the germline ends. The CDR3 consists of 14 residues. In germline, CDR1 is SGHTA, CDR2 FQGNSA. For the CDR3, the DNA is TGTGCCAGCAGCTTAATCCACAGGGCCTATGGCTACACCTTC. This translates into CASSLIHRAYGYTF.

CDR3 in amino acids: CASSQDILAEGSDEQYF. As DNA, the CDR3 is TGTGCCAGCAGCCAAGATATTCTAGCGGAGGGGTCCGACGAGCAGTACTTC. The V call is TRBV3-1 (or the pseudogene TRBV3-2), the J call TRBJ2-7; TRBD2 aligns across 7 bases. Germline CDR1 reads LGHDT; CDR2 reads YNNKEL (reference sequence). This CDR3 region has 17 residues. Trimming at V came to 0 bases and at J to 5 bases, leaving 13 bases not matched to a gene.

This chain links TRBV3-1 (or the pseudogene TRBV3-2) with TRBJ2-7, with TRBD2 identical over 9 bases. The length of the CDR3 is 18 residues. V was pared by 2 bases and J by 7 bases, with 18 bases of the junction left unmatched. Per germline, CDR1 LGHDT and CDR2 YNNKEL (reference sequence). DNA of the CDR3: TGTGCCAGCAGCCAATGGGGCTCGGGCGGACTAGCGTTTTCGGAGCAGTACTTC. Its translation: CASSQWGSGGLAFSEQYF.

This chain connects TRBV5-1 to TRBJ1-5; D unresolved. There are 13 residues in the CDR3. Germline lookup yields CDR1 SGHRS and CDR2 YFSETQ. V lost 4 bases and J 3 bases, leaving 8 bases between the germline ends. CDR3 protein: CASSPGFNQPQHF. CDR3 coding DNA: TGCGCCAGCAGCCCGGGATTCAATCAGCCCCAGCATTTT.

This CDR3 is CASKGAAGNEQFF. CDR3 DNA sequence: TGTGCCAGTAAGGGGGCCGCCGGCAATGAGCAGTTCTTC. V usage is TRBV19 and J usage is TRBJ2-1, with TRBD1 matching 7 bases. CDR3 length equals 13 residues. CDR1 is LNHDA and CDR2 is SQIVND in the germline V gene (reference sequence). V lost 7 bases to trimming and J lost 6 bases; unmatched junction nucleotides: 6.

This chain joins TRBV19 and TRBJ1-1, with unresolved D. The V gene's germline CDR1 is LNHDA and CDR2 SQIVND (reference sequence). The ends were cut back, 9 bases at V and 6 bases at J, with 23 bases in the middle. The length of the CDR3 is 15 residues. The CDR3 nucleotides are TGTGCCAGCACTATCCGCCCGGAAGATAACTCTGAAGCTTTCTTT. This sequence encodes CASTIRPEDNSEAFF.

The chain carries TRBV19 and TRBJ2-7; 7 bases agree with TRBD1. In germline, CDR1 is LNHDA, CDR2 SQIVND (reference sequence). V lost 6 bases, J lost 8 bases, and 13 bases stayed unmatched. The CDR3 runs 14 residues. CDR3 protein: CASSTGQRLGKQYF. The CDR3 DNA sequence: TGTGCCAGTAGCACGGGACAGAGGCTGGGGAAGCAGTACTTC.

This clone came up once. The chain links TRBV12-2 to TRBJ2-2; the D call in the table, TRBD1, was not verified against the DNA. TRBV12-2 represents a pseudogene. The CDR3 covers 20 residues. The CDR3 loop reads CASRFLRSGTGGFITGELFF. The CDR3 DNA follows: TGTGCAAGTCGATTTCTTCGTTCCGGGACAGGGGGTTTTATCACCGGGGAGCTGTTTTTT.

This rearrangement joins TRBV15 to TRBJ1-2; TRBD1 matches at 7 bases. Germline trimming cut 5 bases from V and 7 bases from J; bases unmatched to any gene: 10. Per the germline V gene, CDR1 is LNHNV and CDR2 is YYDKDF (reference sequence). The CDR3 consists of 14 residues. CDR3 residues: CATSPRQGVGGYTF. The CDR3 nucleotides are TGTGCCACCAGCCCCCGACAGGGCGTAGGTGGCTACACCTTC. The variable domain in full, with the rest retrieved from reference TRBV15 and TRBJ1-2, is DAMVIQNPRYQVTQFGKPVTLSCSQTLNHNVMYWYQQKSSQAPKLLFHYYDKDFNNEADTPDNFQSRRPNTSFCFLDIRSPGLGDTAMYLCATSPRQGVGGYTFGSGTRLTVV.

The chain has TRBV19 and TRBJ1-2, with a tentative D call TRBD1 (6 bases). From germline, CDR1 is LNHDA and CDR2 SQIVND (reference sequence). The CDR3 contains 14 residues. The V end was cut by 7 bases, the J end by 3 bases, with 15 bases between. The CDR3 sequence: CASMPLQGDYGYTF. CDR3 nucleotide sequence: TGTGCCAGTATGCCCCTACAGGGAGACTATGGCTACACCTTC. The full variable domain, in which reference TRBV19 and TRBJ1-2 provide the parts outside the CDR3, is DGGITQSPKYLFRKEGQNVTLSCEQNLNHDAMYWYRQDPGQGLRLIYYSQIVNDFQKGDIAEGYSVSREKKESFPLTVTSAQKNPTAFYLCASMPLQGDYGYTFGSGTRLTVV.

The chain links TRBV6-6 to TRBJ1-6, with 8 positions matching TRBD1. V shed 5 bases and J 4 bases; nucleotides not matched to a gene: 1. Looked up from germline, CDR1 is MNHNY and CDR2 is SVGAGI (reference sequence). CDR3 length: 14 amino acids. The CDR3 sequence: CASSGQGYNSPLHF. The CDR3, as DNA: TGTGCCAGCAGTGGACAGGGATATAATTCACCCCTCCACTTT.

This clone showed up just a few times. The J gene is TRBJ1-2, the V gene TRBV18, with TRBD1 matching over 8 bases. Per the germline V gene, CDR1 is KGHSH and CDR2 is LQKENI. The CDR3 spans 15 residues. V shed 2 bases and J 7 bases; nucleotides not matched to a gene: 9. The DNA for the CDR3 is TGTGCCAGCTCACCAGTGGGACAGGAGACGGGTGGCTACACCTTC. Translated, it gives CASSPVGQETGGYTF. Full variable domain (remainder filled in from reference TRBV18 and TRBJ1-2): NAGVMQNPRHLVRRRGQEARLRCSPMKGHSHVYWYRQLPEEGLKFMVYLQKENIIDESGMPKERFSAEFPKEGPSILRIQQVVRGDSAAYFCASSPVGQETGGYTFGSGTRLTVV.

This rearrangement joins TRBV29-1 to TRBJ1-5; 7 nucleotides line up with TRBD1. V shed 5 bases, J shed 2 bases, and the junction held 6 bases outside the gene matches. Germline loops: CDR1 SQVTM, CDR2 ANQGSEA. The CDR3 sequence is 14 residues long. The CDR3, as DNA: TGCAGCGTTATACAGGGGTACGGCAATCAGCCCCAGCATTTT. Translated, it gives CSVIQGYGNQPQHF.

This clone was observed once. The V and J genes are TRBV10-3 and TRBJ1-1, with a weak D call TRBD1 (5 bases). The germline V gene has CDR1 ENHRY and CDR2 SYGVKD. V was pared by 7 bases and J by 4 bases, with 13 bases between. This CDR3 has 13 amino acids. CDR3 in DNA: TGTGCCATCACAAGGGGCCTGGGCACTGAAGCTTTCTTT. Translated: CAITRGLGTEAFF.

This clone was counted a few times. V and J are TRBV5-4 and TRBJ1-1, with 11 bases identical to TRBD1. The CDR3 length is 16 residues. Germline CDR1 and CDR2: SGHNT and YYREEE (reference sequence). V shed 4 bases and J 1 base; nucleotides not matched to a gene: 6. The DNA for the CDR3 is TGTGCCAGCAGCCGGGGGACAGGGGGGTCGAACACTGAAGCTTTCTTT. Its translation: CASSRGTGGSNTEAFF.

The chain combines TRBV9 with TRBJ2-1, with a weak D call TRBD1 (6 bases). This CDR3 is built from 13 residues. Germline CDR1 reads SGDLS; CDR2 reads YYNGEE. V lost 0 bases, J lost 7 bases, and 8 bases lay in between. CDR3 loop: CASSVGGLNEQFF. DNA of the CDR3: TGTGCCAGCAGCGTAGGGGGGCTTAATGAGCAGTTCTTC.

This clone was observed a single time. The chain uses TRBV11-2 and TRBJ2-7; 7 nucleotides align to TRBD2. The CDR3 contains 15 residues. The germline gives CDR1 SGHAT, CDR2 FQNNGV. V lost 1 base to trimming and J lost 4 bases; unmatched junction nucleotides: 7. The CDR3: CASSLGVREWYEQYF. The CDR3 region has the DNA TGTGCCAGCAGCTTAGGTGTGCGGGAGTGGTACGAGCAGTACTTC.

The chain has TRBV5-1 and TRBJ2-2; 7 bases map to TRBD2. Germline lookup yields CDR1 SGHRS and CDR2 YFSETQ. The CDR3 is 22 residues long. With V trimmed by 3 bases and J by 6 bases, 29 bases remained unmatched. The CDR3 DNA reads as TGCGCCAGCAGCTCACCACCAGGCGGCCTCGGGGGAGTCAAAAGCGGGGCCGGGGAGCTGTTTTTT. Translating gives CASSSPPGGLGGVKSGAGELFF.

The chain uses TRBV5-1 and TRBJ2-1; 10 bases match TRBD1. The ends lost 4 bases at V and 7 bases at J; junction bases unmatched: 14. This CDR3 spans 17 amino acids. CDR1 is SGHRS, CDR2 YFSETQ, per germline. This chain's CDR3 is CASSQGTGTGVSNEQFF. The CDR3 region has the DNA TGCGCCAGCAGCCAGGGAACCGGGACAGGGGTTAGTAATGAGCAGTTCTTC.

The chain uses TRBV18 and TRBJ2-1; 9 bases are shared with TRBD1. The CDR3 is made up of 11 amino acids. The V segment lost 3 bases and the J segment 15 bases; nucleotides outside the gene matches: 3. Germline loops: CDR1 KGHSH, CDR2 LQKENI. This chain's CDR3 is CASSPGQGLFF. CDR3 sequence (DNA): TGTGCCAGCTCACCGGGACAGGGTCTGTTCTTC. Supplemented by reference TRBV18 and TRBJ2-1, the full variable domain reads NAGVMQNPRHLVRRRGQEARLRCSPMKGHSHVYWYRQLPEEGLKFMVYLQKENIIDESGMPKERFSAEFPKEGPSILRIQQVVRGDSAAYFCASSPGQGLFFGPGTRLTVL.

This chain uses TRBV7-9 with TRBJ2-5; TRBD2 matches 15 bases. The germline CDR1 and CDR2 sequences are SEHNR and FQNEAQ (reference sequence). The CDR3 covers 18 residues. The junction had 11 bases not matched to a gene; V was cut back by 5 bases and J by 4 bases. The CDR3 coding sequence is TGTGCCAGCAGCCCGAGGACTAGCGGGGGGGTCTGGGGAGAGACCCAGTACTTC. This sequence encodes CASSPRTSGGVWGETQYF.

The rearrangement uses TRBV27 and TRBJ2-5; possible D gene TRBD2, 6 bases. V shed 3 bases and J shed 5 bases, with 22 bases lying between them. Germline lookup yields CDR1 MNHEY and CDR2 SMNVEV (reference sequence). This CDR3 is built from 17 residues. The CDR3 DNA follows: TGTGCCAGCAGTTTCTATAGCGGAGGAGGTAGAGGGGAGACCCAGTACTTC. The encoded protein is CASSFYSGGGRGETQYF.

This chain uses TRBV19 with TRBJ2-7; 8 nucleotides match TRBD2. V lost 4 bases to trimming and J lost 4 bases; unmatched junction nucleotides: 9. This CDR3 is 15 amino acids long. Germline V lookup: CDR1 LNHDA, CDR2 SQIVND (reference sequence). This CDR3 reads CASSNNLAGRYEQYF. Written as DNA, the CDR3 is TGTGCCAGTAGTAATAATCTAGCGGGTCGTTACGAGCAGTACTTC. Full variable domain (missing parts from reference TRBV19 and TRBJ2-7): DGGITQSPKYLFRKEGQNVTLSCEQNLNHDAMYWYRQDPGQGLRLIYYSQIVNDFQKGDIAEGYSVSREKKESFPLTVTSAQKNPTAFYLCASSNNLAGRYEQYFGPGTRLTVT.

This clone has only a few counts. This rearrangement joins TRBV6-5 to TRBJ1-5; D ambiguous. This CDR3 region has 14 residues. Looked up from germline, CDR1 is MNHEY and CDR2 is SVGAGI. The V and J ends lost 11 bases and 7 bases respectively, with 21 bases between them. The CDR3 nucleotides are TGTGCCCTTTTCCGGATTCGAGGCGGGCAGCCCCAGCATTTT. Its translation is CALFRIRGGQPQHF.

This clone was observed a single time. The rearrangement links TRBV7-2 to TRBJ2-7; D possibly corresponds to TRBD1 (6 bases). CDR3 length: 16 amino acids. V was trimmed by 4 bases and J by 4 bases, leaving 20 bases between them. The germline V gene encodes CDR1 SGHTA and CDR2 FQGNSA. The CDR3 loop is CASSSARGRRGYEQYF. CDR3 DNA: TGTGCCAGCAGCTCAGCCAGGGGCCGAAGGGGTTACGAGCAGTACTTC.

V and J are TRBV5-1 and TRBJ2-1; D is perhaps TRBD1 (5 bases). V lost 7 bases and J lost 0, with 14 bases in between. Germline assignment: CDR1 SGHRS and CDR2 YFSETQ. CDR3 size: 15 residues. The CDR3 loop reads CASWVDSHSYNEQFF. CDR3 coding DNA: TGCGCCAGCTGGGTCGACAGTCACTCCTACAATGAGCAGTTCTTC.

As concerns this clone: Other DNA sequences from this sample encode an identical CDR3 as well. The genes are TRBV19 and TRBJ2-1, with 9 bases identical to TRBD1. The ends lost 7 bases at V and 1 base at J; junction bases unmatched: 5. Germline-derived CDR1 and CDR2 are LNHDA and SQIVND (reference sequence). The CDR3 has 15 residues. The CDR3 sequence is CASNPGTGSYNEQFF. The CDR3 nucleotides are TGTGCCAGTAACCCCGGGACAGGGTCCTACAATGAGCAGTTCTTC.

This clone was picked up a small number of times. V and J are TRBV6-4 and TRBJ2-2; 7 bases align to TRBD1. This CDR3 contains 14 residues. Germline CDR1 MRHNA, CDR2 SNTAGT. Germline trimming cut 3 bases from V and 3 bases from J; bases unmatched to any gene: 1. CDR3 in DNA: TGTGCCAGCAGTGAAGGGGGCGACACCGGGGAGCTGTTTTTT. It encodes CASSEGGDTGELFF.